The 5 T cell receptor beta chains presented below share a single source sample, sequenced in a study of regulatory T cells in long-lasting Graves disease. Time point denoted: persistent/refractory GD, antithyroid drugs over 5 years with positive TRAb. Scientists built the TCR library using RNA that was extracted from PBMCs. Arm-PCR of CDR3 regions and iRepertoire HTBI primers were the basis on which TCR beta libraries were built. Each CDR3 protein is one row after TCRdb ran MiXCR on the multiplex PCR reads. The sample records under 450,000 distinct CDR3 sequences, around a quarter being singletons. The sequenced sample was peripheral blood mononuclear cells (PBMCs), obtained when the disease was refractory, from a patient treated with antithyroid drugs. These receptor sequences come from a female donor with Graves disease.

In this sample, this clonotype turned up many times. The rearrangement links TRBV27 to TRBJ2-7; 8 bases align to TRBD2. V trimming: 4 bases; J trimming: 5 bases; junction bases outside the gene matches: 4. The CDR3 loop spans 13 amino acids. Germline-derived CDR1 and CDR2 are MNHEY and SMNVEV (reference sequence). CDR3 nucleotide sequence: TGTGCCAGCAGTTACCGGGAGGGCAACGAGCAGTACTTC. This encodes CASSYREGNEQYF.

This clonotype has at least ten counts. V is TRBV12-3 or TRBV12-4 and J is TRBJ1-2; D is unresolved. The CDR3 runs 13 residues. V lost 3 bases and J 0 bases, leaving 5 bases between the germline ends. This CDR3 reads CASSFPPNYGYTF. DNA for the CDR3: TGTGCCAGCAGTTTCCCACCTAACTATGGCTACACCTTC.

The chain employs TRBV29-1 and TRBJ2-5; 9 bases are shared with TRBD2. The CDR3 has 12 residues. Germline V lookup: CDR1 SQVTM, CDR2 ANQGSEA. V trimming: 7 bases; J trimming: 4 bases; junction bases outside the gene matches: 4. Written as DNA, the CDR3 is TGCAGCGGATTAGCGGGAGCAGAGACCCAGTACTTC. Encoded protein: CSGLAGAETQYF. The variable domain in full, completed from reference TRBV29-1 and TRBJ2-5, reads SAVISQKPSRDICQRGTSLTIQCQVDSQVTMMFWYRQQPGQSLTLIATANQGSEATYESGFVIDKFPISRPNLTFSTLTVSNMSPEDSSIYLCSGLAGAETQYFGPGTRLLVL.

J is TRBJ2-1 and V is TRBV28; either TRBD1 or TRBD2 may fit D (5 bases each). The CDR3 loop spans 15 amino acids. The V gene lost 5 bases and the J gene lost 0 bases, with 11 bases spanning the gap. Germline V gene lookup returns CDR1 MDHEN and CDR2 SYDVKM. The CDR3 sequence is CASSPRDHSYNEQFF. CDR3 nucleotide sequence: TGTGCCAGCAGTCCCCGGGACCACTCCTACAATGAGCAGTTCTTC.

This clonotype was picked up many times. The J gene is TRBJ2-5, the V gene TRBV28; 11 nucleotides line up with TRBD1. The ends lost 6 bases at V and 5 bases at J; junction bases unmatched: 8. The CDR3 is made up of 15 amino acids. Per the germline V gene, CDR1 is MDHEN and CDR2 is SYDVKM. The CDR3 reads CASSLEGQGEETQYF. CDR3 DNA sequence: TGTGCCAGCAGCCTCGAGGGACAGGGGGAGGAGACCCAGTACTTC.